The T cell receptor (beta chain) described here comes from a study of T cell repertoires in cytomegalovirus infection. Overall study context: CMV infection plus the matching HLA type was flagged by public TCR beta signatures.

CDR3 length: 15 amino acids. CDR1 and CDR2 (germline): SQVTM, ANQGSEA. The V gene lost 3 bases and the J gene lost 4 bases, with 13 bases spanning the gap. Study observations and caveats: The ex vivo response was dominated by HLA-C-restricted CMV-specific TCR beta clonotypes. Cumulative public TCR beta family frequency identified carriers of CMV plus the relevant HLA.

Turning to this clonotype: Its specificity is not known.

TCRdb reanalysed the reads using MiXCR and keeps one entry per CDR3 protein. This sample has about 180,000 distinct CDR3 sequences; about 15% occur once, and the top ten carry more than 20%. The chain joins TRBV29-1 to TRBJ2-6; no clear D gene. This TCR derives from a human donor in good health (CMV status not recorded). Some clones in this sample may be carry-over from other donors' samples. Sequencing input: PBMCs. The CDR3 loop is CSVEVRRRGANVLTF. As DNA, the CDR3 is TGCAGCGTTGAGGTCAGGCGAAGGGGGGCCAACGTCCTGACTTTC.